The subject of this entry is one TCR beta chain. The specificity of this receptor is unknown. Base qualities are not recorded, but no much larger clone differs from it by a single base. The time point label here, explained by the study, means: baseline before first vaccination. Vaccinee samples came from UK trials COV001 and COV002, including a single-blind randomized controlled phase 2/3 trial of AZD1222 (ChAdOx1 nCoV-19) in healthy adults. Trial participant PBMC samples were collected at day 0 and day 28 after the second dose for TCRbeta chain sequencing. The sample belongs to a study of T cell responses to AZD1222 COVID-19 vaccine (TCRdb year 2021). With respect to the entire study: AZD1222 recipients with second doses at about 4 weeks or about 12 weeks were pooled, because spike-specific TCR depth and breadth did not differ between schedules. TCR sequencing covered over 230 trial participants: approximately 200 given two doses of AZD1222 and about 26 given two doses of MenACWY control vaccine. Trial participants were enrolled into age subgroups of 18-55, 56-69 and 70-plus years, which contained 148, 28 and 57 TCR-sequenced participants, respectively. The paper's findings and limits, for the study overall: Participants were mostly white British, with more females than males. The authors suggested clonal diversity may have been underestimated. Conclusions about previously exposed vaccinees are limited, since just five to seven AZD1222 recipients were seropositive for SARS-CoV-2 at baseline. CD4 TCRs associated with the vaccine covered the entire spike protein, and the dominant responses were in regions 160-218 and 743-854. No day 14 peak-response samples were available, so repertoires were characterized only after the peak T cell response. Nearly half of unique spike-specific TCRs reportedly recognized epitopes outside regions mutated in the B.1.351 and B.1.1.7 variants. After two AZD1222 doses, spike-specific TCR breadth and depth were significantly higher than at day 0 and than in MenACWY recipients. The 56-69-year group was small, and its depth increase did not reach significance, likely because of low power.

V is shortened by 7 bases, J by 4 bases, and the region joining them spans 17 bases. The CDR3 measures 15 amino acids from cysteine to phenylalanine. Only CDR3 DNA is held: 45 bases, read in frame from base 1. Per the germline V gene (reference sequence), SEHNR is the CDR1 and FQNEAQ is the CDR2. The CDR3 regions of human TCRbeta chains were subjected to immunosequencing. In the paper's pipeline: Repertoire TCRs were matched against a reference library of SARS-CoV-2-specific TCRs generated with the MIRA antigen-specificity platform. Breadth was defined as the fraction of unique TCRs that were SARS-CoV-2-associated, and depth was defined as the fraction of total T cells that were SARS-CoV-2-associated. Each spike-specific TCR was assigned to its reactive spike region and to a CD4 or CD8 class using the MIRA data. Log10-transformed breadth and depth values were compared by one-way ANOVA with Sidak's multiple comparisons tests. Not all clones reach the TCRdb copy of this immuneACCESS table, which keeps in-frame sequences only. Checked studies attribute under half of the gap to unresolved V genes and leave the rest unexplained. The V and J calls and clone size are taken from that table; D and trimming were inferred from the DNA. The sample table records about 130,000 clones; over 90% of these occur just once. Of the sample, around 7% is held by the ten largest clones.

The V and J genes are TRBV7-9 and TRBJ1-5, with the D gene not clear enough to name. The clonotype originates from an adult in good health. The specimen comprised peripheral blood, sampled on day 0 of AZD1222 vaccination. CDR3 protein: CASTKGNGVNQPQHF. The sequence in DNA is TGTGCCAGCACGAAGGGAAACGGGGTGAATCAGCCCCAGCATTTT.